This T cell receptor (beta chain) was sequenced in a study of T-cell memory formation after mild COVID-19. TCRdb ran MiXCR on the 5' RACE reads and lists one entry per CDR3 protein. The data contain about 190,000 distinct CDR3 sequences, about 18% of them singletons. V lost 4 bases to trimming and J lost 3 bases; unmatched junction nucleotides: 5. Per the germline V gene, CDR1 is SEHNR and CDR2 is FQNEAQ (reference sequence). This CDR3 spans 16 amino acids. The sequence came from an adult woman who had mild COVID-19 (a few samples of this study predate the infection). Cell type and time point are not known. This chain connects TRBV7-9 to TRBJ2-5; the match to TRBD2 covers 13 bases. Sequencing was performed on PBMCs or a T cell subset sorted from them (not recorded which). CDR3: CASSSPTSGGKETQYF. The CDR3 nucleotides read TGTGCCAGCAGCTCACCGACTAGCGGGGGGAAAGAGACCCAGTACTTC.